The rows below give T cell receptor beta chains drawn from one sample of a study of T cells in Graves' hyperthyroidism and ophthalmopathy. TCRdb reanalysed the multiplex PCR reads using MiXCR and keeps one entry per CDR3 protein. Of some 300,000 distinct CDR3 sequences listed, about 19% are singletons. Specimen: blood. The receptor set was obtained from a man in his fifties or sixties with Graves' ophthalmopathy. Both conserved end residues are part of each CDR3. The order of the fields is D gene, V gene, J gene, clone size, CDR3 protein, CDR3 DNA. D genes are given only for firm matches. A clone size is listed for some rows: how often the clone was seen (once, few, many), or a class if it is expanded.

d_gene: NA; v_gene: TRBV3-1; j_gene: TRBJ2-1; abundance: few; CDR3aa: CASSWIGNEQFF; CDR3nt: TGTGCCAGCAGCTGGATTGGCAATGAGCAGTTCTTC
d_gene: NA; v_gene: TRBV30; j_gene: TRBJ2-5; abundance: many; CDR3aa: CAWSRRETQYF; CDR3nt: TGTGCCTGGAGTCGGCGAGAGACCCAGTACTTC
d_gene: NA; v_gene: TRBV5-1; j_gene: TRBJ2-7; abundance: NA; CDR3aa: CASSLGMGAGFYEQYF; CDR3nt: TGCGCCAGCAGCTTGGGGATGGGGGCGGGATTCTACGAGCAGTACTTC
d_gene: NA; v_gene: TRBV6-1; j_gene: TRBJ2-3; abundance: many; CDR3aa: CASRNRGGHTDTQYF; CDR3nt: TGTGCCAGCAGGAACAGGGGGGGACACACAGATACGCAGTATTTT
d_gene: NA; v_gene: TRBV10-3; j_gene: TRBJ1-1; abundance: NA; CDR3aa: CAISDGPLGGRDTEAFF; CDR3nt: TGTGCCATCAGTGACGGGCCCCTGGGAGGGCGGGACACTGAAGCTTTCTTT
d_gene: NA; v_gene: TRBV6-1; j_gene: TRBJ1-1; abundance: many; CDR3aa: CASSVDLNTEAFF; CDR3nt: TGTGCCAGCAGTGTGGACCTGAACACTGAAGCTTTCTTT
d_gene: TRBD1; v_gene: TRBV10-3; j_gene: TRBJ1-1; abundance: many; CDR3aa: CAISDRQGLGNTEAFF; CDR3nt: TGTGCCATCAGTGATAGACAGGGGCTGGGGAACACTGAAGCTTTCTTT
d_gene: TRBD2; v_gene: TRBV9; j_gene: TRBJ2-7; abundance: NA; CDR3aa: CASSAGGTSGEQYF; CDR3nt: TGTGCCAGCAGCGCGGGGGGGACTAGCGGGGAGCAGTACTTC
d_gene: NA; v_gene: TRBV28; j_gene: TRBJ2-1; abundance: few; CDR3aa: CASSLGLAMGFDNEQFF; CDR3nt: TGTGCCAGCAGTTTAGGCCTAGCCATGGGGTTCGACAATGAGCAGTTCTTC
d_gene: TRBD1; v_gene: TRBV29-1; j_gene: TRBJ1-2; abundance: many; CDR3aa: CSVAGQGSWDGYTF; CDR3nt: TGCAGCGTTGCCGGACAGGGCAGTTGGGATGGCTACACCTTC
d_gene: NA; v_gene: TRBV28; j_gene: TRBJ2-2; abundance: NA; CDR3aa: CASNTGNPGELFF; CDR3nt: TGTGCCAGCAATACAGGGAACCCCGGGGAGCTGTTTTTT
d_gene: NA; v_gene: TRBV19; j_gene: TRBJ2-5; abundance: NA; CDR3aa: CASSISGDQETQYF; CDR3nt: TGTGCCAGTAGTATATCCGGGGACCAAGAGACCCAGTACTTC
d_gene: TRBD2; v_gene: TRBV5-1; j_gene: TRBJ2-3; abundance: many; CDR3aa: CASSLALAGDTQYF; CDR3nt: TGCGCCAGCAGCTTGGCACTAGCGGGAGATACGCAGTATTTT
d_gene: TRBD2; v_gene: TRBV20-1; j_gene: TRBJ2-1; abundance: many; CDR3aa: CSAPRGTSPYNEQFF; CDR3nt: TGCAGTGCGCCCCGGGGGACTAGCCCTTACAATGAGCAGTTCTTC
d_gene: NA; v_gene: TRBV5-1; j_gene: TRBJ2-7; abundance: NA; CDR3aa: CASSISYEQYF; CDR3nt: TGCGCCAGCAGCATCTCCTACGAGCAGTACTTC
d_gene: NA; v_gene: TRBV6-6; j_gene: TRBJ1-3; abundance: few; CDR3aa: CASSYSLSAGNTIYF; CDR3nt: TGTGCCAGCAGTTACTCATTATCTGCTGGAAACACCATATATTTT
d_gene: NA; v_gene: TRBV7-6; j_gene: TRBJ2-7; abundance: many; CDR3aa: CASSLNGENINEQYF; CDR3nt: TGTGCCAGCAGCTTAAATGGGGAGAATATAAACGAGCAGTACTTC
d_gene: NA; v_gene: TRBV7-2; j_gene: TRBJ2-3; abundance: many; CDR3aa: CASSVGSSTDTQYF; CDR3nt: TGTGCCAGCAGCGTGGGTTCTAGCACAGATACGCAGTATTTT
d_gene: NA; v_gene: TRBV3-1; j_gene: TRBJ2-7; abundance: many; CDR3aa: CASSQGLGEQYF; CDR3nt: TGTGCCAGCAGCCAAGGATTGGGAGAGCAGTACTTC
d_gene: TRBD2; v_gene: TRBV11-3; j_gene: TRBJ2-1; abundance: NA; CDR3aa: CASSLTSGRANEQFF; CDR3nt: TGTGCCAGCAGCTTGACTAGCGGGAGGGCGAATGAGCAGTTCTTC
d_gene: NA; v_gene: TRBV4-1; j_gene: TRBJ1-5; abundance: NA; CDR3aa: CASSQGGQGNQPQHF; CDR3nt: TGCGCCAGCAGCCAAGGGGGGCAGGGCAATCAGCCCCAGCATTTT
d_gene: TRBD2; v_gene: TRBV20-1; j_gene: TRBJ2-1; abundance: NA; CDR3aa: CSATLAGLYNEQFF; CDR3nt: TGCAGTGCGACACTAGCGGGCCTTTACAATGAGCAGTTCTTC
d_gene: NA; v_gene: TRBV29-1; j_gene: TRBJ2-1; abundance: NA; CDR3aa: CSVESSYNEQFF; CDR3nt: TGCAGCGTTGAGAGCTCCTACAATGAGCAGTTCTTC
d_gene: TRBD2; v_gene: TRBV9; j_gene: TRBJ2-3; abundance: few; CDR3aa: CASSEPAGGLDTQYF; CDR3nt: TGTGCCAGCAGCGAACCAGCGGGAGGGCTAGATACGCAGTATTTT
d_gene: TRBD2; v_gene: TRBV6-2/TRBV6-3; j_gene: TRBJ2-3; abundance: NA; CDR3aa: CASSQGLGRLADTQYF; CDR3nt: TGTGCCAGCAGCCAGGGACTAGGTCGGCTCGCAGATACGCAGTATTTT
d_gene: TRBD1; v_gene: TRBV30; j_gene: TRBJ2-6; abundance: few; CDR3aa: CAYPGQGSSGANVLTF; CDR3nt: TGTGCCTACCCGGGACAGGGTTCCTCTGGGGCCAACGTCCTGACTTTC
d_gene: NA; v_gene: TRBV18; j_gene: TRBJ2-7; abundance: few; CDR3aa: CASSQRTTPVVYEQYF; CDR3nt: TGTGCCAGCTCACAGAGGACTACCCCCGTAGTTTACGAGCAGTACTTC
d_gene: NA; v_gene: TRBV28; j_gene: TRBJ2-1; abundance: NA; CDR3aa: CASSSPIAAPGGWSSYNEQFF; CDR3nt: TGTGCCAGCAGTTCCCCTATAGCGGCCCCCGGAGGATGGAGCTCCTACAATGAGCAGTTCTTC
d_gene: NA; v_gene: TRBV27; j_gene: TRBJ2-1; abundance: NA; CDR3aa: CASSLSPSYNEQFF; CDR3nt: TGTGCCAGCAGTTTATCTCCCTCCTACAATGAGCAGTTCTTC
d_gene: NA; v_gene: TRBV6-5; j_gene: TRBJ2-7; abundance: few; CDR3aa: CASSYSSGVYEQYF; CDR3nt: TGTGCCAGCAGTTACTCTTCAGGGGTCTACGAGCAGTACTTC
d_gene: NA; v_gene: TRBV10-2; j_gene: TRBJ2-7; abundance: few; CDR3aa: CAIQTWTGSSYEQYF; CDR3nt: TGCGCCATTCAGACGTGGACGGGGAGCTCCTACGAGCAGTACTTC
d_gene: TRBD2; v_gene: TRBV20-1; j_gene: TRBJ2-1; abundance: NA; CDR3aa: CSATTSGGAYNEQFF; CDR3nt: TGCAGTGCTACTACTAGCGGCGGGGCCTACAATGAGCAGTTCTTC
d_gene: TRBD2; v_gene: TRBV19; j_gene: TRBJ2-1; abundance: NA; CDR3aa: CASSRLAGGSSYNEQFF; CDR3nt: TGTGCCAGTAGCCGCCTAGCGGGAGGGAGCTCCTACAATGAGCAGTTCTTC
d_gene: NA; v_gene: TRBV12-3/TRBV12-4; j_gene: TRBJ1-4; abundance: many; CDR3aa: CASSPGLGVTTNEKLFF; CDR3nt: TGTGCCAGCAGCCCGGGGCTTGGGGTCACAACTAATGAAAAACTGTTTTTT
d_gene: NA; v_gene: TRBV20-1; j_gene: TRBJ1-3; abundance: few; CDR3aa: CSARRGSGNTIYF; CDR3nt: TGCAGTGCTAGACGGGGATCTGGAAACACCATATATTTT
d_gene: NA; v_gene: TRBV28; j_gene: TRBJ1-2; abundance: NA; CDR3aa: CASSSAGLYGYTF; CDR3nt: TGTGCCAGCAGTTCGGCCGGACTTTATGGCTACACCTTC
d_gene: TRBD1; v_gene: TRBV20-1; j_gene: TRBJ1-5; abundance: NA; CDR3aa: CSARQGAGNQPQHF; CDR3nt: TGCAGTGCTCGACAGGGGGCGGGCAATCAGCCCCAGCATTTT
d_gene: TRBD2; v_gene: TRBV29-1; j_gene: TRBJ2-2; abundance: NA; CDR3aa: CSELWGRDGELFF; CDR3nt: TGCAGCGAACTTTGGGGGAGGGACGGGGAGCTGTTTTTT
d_gene: TRBD2; v_gene: TRBV12-3/TRBV12-4; j_gene: TRBJ2-3; abundance: few; CDR3aa: CASRRGGATDTQYF; CDR3nt: TGTGCCAGCAGACGGGGGGGGGCCACAGATACGCAGTATTTT
d_gene: NA; v_gene: TRBV7-3; j_gene: TRBJ2-1; abundance: many; CDR3aa: CASSLVLATYNEQFF; CDR3nt: TGTGCCAGCAGCTTAGTTTTGGCAACCTACAATGAGCAGTTCTTC
d_gene: NA; v_gene: TRBV7-3; j_gene: TRBJ2-3; abundance: NA; CDR3aa: CASSFVEGTQYF; CDR3nt: TGTGCCAGCAGCTTCGTCGAGGGCACGCAGTATTTT
d_gene: NA; v_gene: TRBV20-1; j_gene: TRBJ2-7; abundance: many; CDR3aa: CSARGQVSVYEQYF; CDR3nt: TGCAGTGCTAGGGGGCAGGTCTCGGTTTACGAGCAGTACTTC
d_gene: TRBD2; v_gene: TRBV2; j_gene: TRBJ2-3; abundance: few; CDR3aa: CASGGLAGFTDTQYF; CDR3nt: TGTGCCAGCGGGGGACTAGCGGGATTCACAGATACGCAGTATTTT
d_gene: NA; v_gene: TRBV5-5; j_gene: TRBJ1-1; abundance: many; CDR3aa: CASSSFPRTEAFF; CDR3nt: TGTGCCAGCAGTTCCTTCCCACGGACTGAAGCTTTCTTT
d_gene: NA; v_gene: TRBV5-1; j_gene: TRBJ2-7; abundance: few; CDR3aa: CASSSGPGAYEQYF; CDR3nt: TGCGCCAGCAGCTCGGGACCCGGAGCCTACGAGCAGTACTTC
d_gene: TRBD2; v_gene: TRBV7-8; j_gene: TRBJ2-1; abundance: many; CDR3aa: CASSLTGTSGSSEQFF; CDR3nt: TGTGCCAGCAGCCTAACAGGGACTAGCGGGAGCAGTGAGCAGTTCTTC
d_gene: NA; v_gene: TRBV7-3; j_gene: TRBJ2-3; abundance: NA; CDR3aa: CASSEGGWDTQYF; CDR3nt: TGTGCCAGCAGTGAGGGGGGCTGGGATACGCAGTATTTT
d_gene: NA; v_gene: TRBV2; j_gene: TRBJ2-1; abundance: many; CDR3aa: CASRARPEVGEQFF; CDR3nt: TGTGCCAGCAGGGCCCGTCCTGAGGTGGGTGAGCAGTTCTTC
d_gene: TRBD1; v_gene: TRBV6-8; j_gene: TRBJ1-4; abundance: NA; CDR3aa: CARGDSRTTNEKLFF; CDR3nt: TGTGCCAGAGGGGACAGTCGTACAACTAATGAAAAACTGTTTTTT
d_gene: TRBD1; v_gene: TRBV2; j_gene: TRBJ2-7; abundance: NA; CDR3aa: CASSEFAGGEQYF; CDR3nt: TGTGCCAGCAGTGAGTTCGCAGGGGGCGAGCAGTACTTC
d_gene: NA; v_gene: TRBV6-1; j_gene: TRBJ2-3; abundance: many; CDR3aa: CATKAWRISDTQYF; CDR3nt: TGTGCCACCAAAGCCTGGAGGATTTCAGATACGCAGTATTTT
d_gene: NA; v_gene: TRBV20-1; j_gene: TRBJ2-7; abundance: NA; CDR3aa: CSAKRGRGTYEQYF; CDR3nt: TGCAGTGCTAAAAGGGGGAGGGGGACCTACGAGCAGTACTTC
d_gene: TRBD1; v_gene: TRBV19; j_gene: TRBJ2-3; abundance: few; CDR3aa: CASSIIYWGTATDTQYF; CDR3nt: TGTGCCAGTAGTATAATCTATTGGGGGACAGCCACAGATACGCAGTATTTT